These T cell receptor beta chains were read from a single sample in a study of blood T cell repertoires in COVID-19. Using immunoSEQ multiplex PCR, the repertoire was profiled, and TCRdb retains in-frame clones only, with some absent. Among 290,000 or so clones listed, roughly 85% were seen once. The material sequenced was peripheral blood. These receptor sequences come from a man aged 50 to 60 with active or convalescent COVID-19. CDR3s include the opening cysteine and the closing phenylalanine or tryptophan. Each record gives: J gene, V gene, CDR3 protein.

j_gene: TRBJ1-1; v_gene: TRBV7-9; CDR3aa: CASSSRPGTVNTEAFF
j_gene: TRBJ2-5; v_gene: TRBV10-2; CDR3aa: CATRAGVETQYF
j_gene: TRBJ2-3; v_gene: TRBV7-8; CDR3aa: CASSLQVRRKGYADTDTQYF
j_gene: TRBJ2-6; v_gene: TRBV5-4; CDR3aa: CASSLGAYSGANVLTF
j_gene: TRBJ2-1; v_gene: TRBV27; CDR3aa: CASSLSGTLSEQFF
j_gene: TRBJ2-5; v_gene: TRBV14; CDR3aa: CASSQLGETQYF
j_gene: TRBJ2-7; v_gene: TRBV11-2; CDR3aa: CASSPSGTLSYEQYF
j_gene: TRBJ2-2; v_gene: TRBV3-1/TRBV3-2; CDR3aa: CASSPGLAWAGELFF
j_gene: TRBJ1-1; v_gene: TRBV7-8; CDR3aa: CASSREGGTEAFF
j_gene: TRBJ2-1; v_gene: TRBV4-2; CDR3aa: CASSQGLGASSYNEQFF
j_gene: TRBJ1-2; v_gene: TRBV5-1; CDR3aa: CASSLFGGIGYGYTF
j_gene: TRBJ2-7; v_gene: TRBV29-1; CDR3aa: CSAWGTGNEQYF
j_gene: TRBJ2-2; v_gene: TRBV5-1; CDR3aa: CASSLDGQNTGELFF
j_gene: TRBJ2-7; v_gene: TRBV7-9; CDR3aa: CASSSTGLGGYEQYF
j_gene: TRBJ1-5; v_gene: TRBV7-6; CDR3aa: CASSAWAEEGRQPQHF
j_gene: TRBJ2-7; v_gene: TRBV4-1; CDR3aa: CASSRGREGPGEQYF
j_gene: TRBJ2-3; v_gene: TRBV24-1; CDR3aa: CATSDPAWVAGDATDTQYF
j_gene: TRBJ2-7; v_gene: TRBV18; CDR3aa: CASSPGQGPYEQYF
j_gene: TRBJ1-1; v_gene: TRBV7-9; CDR3aa: CASSFQGSGNTEAFF
j_gene: TRBJ2-1; v_gene: TRBV19; CDR3aa: CASSLAGVSYNEQFF
j_gene: TRBJ1-6; v_gene: TRBV12-3/TRBV12-4; CDR3aa: CASSLVENSPLHF
j_gene: TRBJ1-1; v_gene: TRBV3-1/TRBV3-2; CDR3aa: CASSQELGMNTEAFF
j_gene: TRBJ1-3; v_gene: TRBV7-2; CDR3aa: CASSPHQTGNTIYF
j_gene: TRBJ1-5; v_gene: TRBV19; CDR3aa: CASGGEQPQHF
j_gene: TRBJ1-2; v_gene: TRBV18; CDR3aa: CASSPDGSYGYTF
j_gene: TRBJ2-1; v_gene: TRBV3-1/TRBV3-2; CDR3aa: CASSQGILALGFF
j_gene: TRBJ2-4; v_gene: TRBV19; CDR3aa: CAAKGAGAENIQYF
j_gene: TRBJ2-1; v_gene: TRBV28; CDR3aa: CASRPTSGRKAEQFF
j_gene: TRBJ2-1; v_gene: TRBV9; CDR3aa: CASSGPLQGHLPNEQFF
j_gene: TRBJ1-4; v_gene: TRBV19; CDR3aa: CASSRERLATNEKLFF
j_gene: TRBJ2-2; v_gene: TRBV28; CDR3aa: CASRFGQDANTGELFF
j_gene: TRBJ1-2; v_gene: TRBV5-6; CDR3aa: CASSFVGQGLNYGYTF
j_gene: TRBJ2-1; v_gene: TRBV12-3/TRBV12-4; CDR3aa: CASSLFRVGRQFF
j_gene: TRBJ1-1; v_gene: TRBV19; CDR3aa: CASSTRGGTEAFF
j_gene: TRBJ2-5; v_gene: TRBV28; CDR3aa: CASSPAGQGMETQYF
j_gene: TRBJ2-5; v_gene: TRBV7-2; CDR3aa: CASSLGNRRDGETQYF
j_gene: TRBJ2-1; v_gene: TRBV6-5; CDR3aa: CASTWTSGRSEQFF
j_gene: TRBJ1-1; v_gene: TRBV7-3; CDR3aa: CASSLLGQDTEAFF
j_gene: TRBJ2-5; v_gene: TRBV10-1; CDR3aa: CASSKDRVQTQYF
j_gene: TRBJ2-1; v_gene: TRBV7-2; CDR3aa: CASSLSYLNEQFF
j_gene: TRBJ2-3; v_gene: TRBV9; CDR3aa: CASSVGTSGNGRGDTQYF
j_gene: TRBJ2-7; v_gene: TRBV18; CDR3aa: CASSPRGQSSYEQYF